The 15 T cell receptor beta chains in this list originate from one sample, sequenced in a study of cytomegalovirus exposure and HLA in healthy donors. Primers included in the PCR were 60 Vbeta and 13 Jbeta primers. Sequencing used immunoSEQ multiplex PCR; TCRdb keeps in-frame clones, though not all of them. The sample lists some 110,000 clones; around three quarters were seen once. The sample was PBMCs. Source of these receptors: a man aged 35 to 55 in good health and CMV-seronegative.

This chain joins TRBV18 and TRBJ2-5; maybe TRBD2 (5 bases). Germline loops: CDR1 KGHSH, CDR2 LQKENI. CDR3 length: 14 amino acids. Trimming cost V 3 bases and J 7 bases, with 15 bases left between them. The CDR3 loop reads CASSPTWGERTQYF. The DNA for the CDR3 is TGTGCCAGCTCACCGACGTGGGGAGAGCGGACCCAGTACTTC.

Only one count was recorded for this clone. The chain couples TRBV11-2 to TRBJ1-1; D is unclear. The CDR3 extends over 14 amino acids. The V end was cut by 0 bases, the J end by 5 bases, with 10 bases between. Looked up from germline, CDR1 is SGHAT and CDR2 is FQNNGV. CDR3 nucleotide sequence: TGTGCCAGCAGCTTAGAGGGCCTCCTTACTGAAGCTTTCTTT. This codes for CASSLEGLLTEAFF.

The chain is built from TRBV19 and TRBJ1-6, with 10 bases aligning to TRBD1. The J segment lost 10 bases and the V segment lost 4 bases, leaving 13 bases of the junction unmatched. This CDR3 is built from 17 residues. Germline V gene data show CDR1 as LNHDA and CDR2 as SQIVND (reference sequence). The CDR3 here is CASSTRDRGNRESPLHF. DNA for the CDR3: TGTGCCAGTAGTACCCGGGACAGGGGTAATCGGGAATCACCCCTCCACTTT.

The rearrangement links TRBV6-1 to TRBJ1-2, with TRBD1 matching over 7 bases. CDR3 length: 13 residues. Unmatched junction bases numbered 6, after V lost 5 bases and J lost 6 bases. Germline assignment: CDR1 MNHNS and CDR2 SASEGT. CDR3 in DNA: TGTGCCAGCAGTTCTCAGGGGGGTGATGGCTACACCTTC. Residues: CASSSQGGDGYTF.

The table lists this clone with a few counts. This sequence joins TRBV9 and TRBJ1-5, with unresolved D. V shed 0 bases and J shed 4 bases, with 5 bases lying between them. This CDR3 contains 13 residues. The germline CDR1 and CDR2 sequences are SGDLS and YYNGEE. The CDR3 protein is CASSVDGNQPQHF. CDR3 DNA: TGTGCCAGCAGCGTAGACGGGAATCAGCCCCAGCATTTT.

The V and J genes are TRBV9 and TRBJ2-6; 7 nucleotides agree with TRBD2. Unmatched junction bases numbered 9, after V lost 3 bases and J lost 0 bases. The CDR3 extends over 18 amino acids. Germline V lookup: CDR1 SGDLS, CDR2 YYNGEE. CDR3 coding DNA: TGTGCCAGCAGCGAAAACCAGCGGGGTTACTCTGGGGCCAACGTCCTGACTTTC. Protein sequence: CASSENQRGYSGANVLTF.

The chain is built from TRBV19 and TRBJ1-1; 10 bases align to TRBD1. The germline CDR1 and CDR2 sequences are LNHDA and SQIVND (reference sequence). The CDR3 spans 14 residues. Unmatched junction bases numbered 7, after V lost 5 bases and J lost 7 bases. This CDR3 is CASSDWTGGSEAFF. CDR3 DNA sequence: TGTGCCAGTAGTGACTGGACAGGGGGAAGTGAAGCTTTCTTT. Drawing the rest from reference TRBV19 and TRBJ1-1, the complete variable domain is DGGITQSPKYLFRKEGQNVTLSCEQNLNHDAMYWYRQDPGQGLRLIYYSQIVNDFQKGDIAEGYSVSREKKESFPLTVTSAQKNPTAFYLCASSDWTGGSEAFFGQGTRLTVV.

This rearrangement joins TRBV7-9 to TRBJ2-2; the D gene is possibly TRBD2 (5 bases). V shed 5 bases and J shed 1 base, with 8 bases lying between them. CDR3 length equals 14 residues. Per germline, CDR1 SEHNR and CDR2 FQNEAQ (reference sequence). CDR3 nucleotide sequence: TGTGCCAGCAGCCCCGGGGAGAACACCGGGGAGCTGTTTTTT. Residues: CASSPGENTGELFF.

A word on this clone: Within the sample, other DNA sequences also encode this same CDR3. The rearrangement links TRBV18 to TRBJ1-5; D uncertain. Germline V gene sequence: CDR1 KGHSH, CDR2 LQKENI. V was pared by 2 bases and J by 6 bases, with 17 bases between. This CDR3 is 16 amino acids long. In nucleotides, the CDR3 is TGTGCCAGCTCACCAAATTCGGGAAAAAGTCCTCAGCCCCAGCATTTT. It encodes CASSPNSGKSPQPQHF.

The chain's CDR3 is CASSEGLNTEAFF. The CDR3 DNA reads as TGTGCCAGCAGCGAGGGATTGAACACTGAAGCTTTCTTT. V is TRBV7-3 and J is TRBJ1-1; D remains unclear. Trimming pared 5 bases from V and 0 bases from J, leaving 7 bases between. The CDR3 consists of 13 residues. CDR1 is SGHTA, CDR2 FQGTGA, per germline.

The CDR3 sequence: CASSVLEGYGYTF. As DNA, the CDR3 is TGTGCCAGTAGCGTGCTGGAGGGCTATGGCTACACCTTC. The V call is TRBV19, the J call TRBJ1-2; D is unresolved. This CDR3 region has 13 residues. CDR1 and CDR2 (germline): LNHDA, SQIVND (reference sequence). Between the trimmed V and J ends, which lost 6 bases and 4 bases, there was a span of 12 bases.

This chain connects TRBV13 to TRBJ2-6; D possibly corresponds to TRBD1 (5 bases). The CDR3 is 16 amino acids. The germline gives CDR1 PRHDT, CDR2 FYEKMQ (reference sequence). V lost 5 bases, J lost 4 bases, and 15 bases lay in between. Written as DNA, the CDR3 is TGTGCCAGCAGCCACTCAGGGTTTACAGGGGCCAACGTCCTGACTTTC. This codes for CASSHSGFTGANVLTF.

Worth noting for this clone: Additional DNA sequences in this sample encode the identical CDR3. The J gene is TRBJ1-2, the V gene TRBV19, with a possible D match to TRBD1 (5 bases). CDR3 length equals 13 residues. The germline V gene encodes CDR1 LNHDA and CDR2 SQIVND (reference sequence). V was clipped by 2 bases and J by 5 bases, with 9 bases between them. The CDR3 sequence is CASSISGEYGYTF. CDR3 nucleotide sequence: TGTGCCAGTAGTATATCGGGGGAATATGGCTACACCTTC.

The chain carries TRBV19 and TRBJ1-1; TRBD1 might be the D (6 bases). Germline CDR1 reads LNHDA; CDR2 reads SQIVND (reference sequence). Trimming left V 9 bases short and J 1 base short, with 12 bases between. The CDR3 extends over 13 amino acids. CDR3 in DNA: TGTGCCAGCAGGGACAATTCGAACACTGAAGCTTTCTTT. It is translated as CASRDNSNTEAFF.

The genes are TRBV7-3 and TRBJ1-2; no clear D. The germline V gene has CDR1 SGHTA and CDR2 FQGTGA. The CDR3 consists of 14 residues. The ends were cut back, 1 base at V and 4 bases at J, with 10 bases in the middle. The CDR3 DNA sequence: TGTGCCAGCAGCTTAATGCCAATACTCTATGGCTACACCTTC. Amino acids: CASSLMPILYGYTF. The full variable domain, with the rest looked up from reference TRBV7-3 and TRBJ1-2, is GAGVSQTPSNKVTEKGKYVELRCDPISGHTALYWYRQSLGQGPEFLIYFQGTGAADDSGLPNDRFFAVRPEGSVSTLKIQRTERGDSAVYLCASSLMPILYGYTFGSGTRLTVV.